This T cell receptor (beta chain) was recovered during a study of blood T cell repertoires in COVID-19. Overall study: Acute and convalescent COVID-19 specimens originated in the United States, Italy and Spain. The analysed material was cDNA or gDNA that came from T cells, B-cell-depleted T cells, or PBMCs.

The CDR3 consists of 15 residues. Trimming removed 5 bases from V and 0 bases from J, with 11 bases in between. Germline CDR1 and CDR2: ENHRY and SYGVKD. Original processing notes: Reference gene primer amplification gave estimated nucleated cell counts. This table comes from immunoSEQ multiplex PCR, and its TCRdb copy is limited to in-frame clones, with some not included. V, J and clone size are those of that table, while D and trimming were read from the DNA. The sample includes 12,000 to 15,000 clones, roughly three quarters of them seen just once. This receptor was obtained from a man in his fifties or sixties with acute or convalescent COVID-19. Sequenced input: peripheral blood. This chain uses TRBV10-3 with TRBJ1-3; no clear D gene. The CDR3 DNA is TGTGCCATCAGTCCTCACGAGGGCTCTGGAAACACCATATATTTT. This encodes CAISPHEGSGNTIYF.